This T cell receptor (beta chain) was observed in a study of sequential checkpoint blockade in melanoma. The table came from immunoSEQ multiplex PCR; TCRdb's copy has only in-frame clones and leaves some out. The sample lists 15,000 to 20,000 clones; 69% were seen once. Germline V lookup: CDR1 SGHRS, CDR2 YFSETQ. V dropped 5 bases and J dropped 0 bases, with 8 bases sitting between them. The CDR3 contains 13 residues. Treatment indicated: randomized to nivolumab then ipilimumab (arm A) or the reverse (arm B). The chain has TRBV5-1 and TRBJ1-1; tentatively, D is TRBD1 (5 bases). This TCR was recovered from a human donor with melanoma. The input for sequencing was CD8+ T cells sorted from blood (inferred from file names), taken from a patient given nivolumab and ipilimumab in sequence. The DNA for the CDR3 is TGCGCCAGCAGAGACAGCCTGAACACTGAAGCTTTCTTT. Translation: CASRDSLNTEAFF.